This T cell receptor beta chain was sequenced for a study of T cell responses to AZD1222 COVID-19 vaccine. On the study more broadly: Second-dose groups at about 4 or about 12 weeks were pooled. The study's findings and limits: The sample set comprised mostly white British donors with more females, and clonal diversity was possibly underestimated. Sampling captured repertoires only after the peak T cell response.

On this clone itself: Its antigen is unidentified.

Profiled with immunoSEQ multiplex PCR; TCRdb holds only in-frame clones, not every one. The table records fewer than 65,000 clones, more than 65% of them present only once. The germline gives CDR1 MNHEY, CDR2 SVGAGI. There are 13 residues in the CDR3. The J segment lost 8 bases and the V segment lost 7 bases, leaving 5 bases of the junction unmatched. The genes are TRBV6-5 and TRBJ1-3; 10 positions agree with TRBD1. The receptor was derived from an adult in good health. The material was peripheral blood, obtained on day 0 of AZD1222 vaccination. CDR3 sequence reads: CASIGTGDHTIYF. The CDR3 nucleotides are TGTGCCAGCATTGGGACAGGGGACCACACCATATATTTT.